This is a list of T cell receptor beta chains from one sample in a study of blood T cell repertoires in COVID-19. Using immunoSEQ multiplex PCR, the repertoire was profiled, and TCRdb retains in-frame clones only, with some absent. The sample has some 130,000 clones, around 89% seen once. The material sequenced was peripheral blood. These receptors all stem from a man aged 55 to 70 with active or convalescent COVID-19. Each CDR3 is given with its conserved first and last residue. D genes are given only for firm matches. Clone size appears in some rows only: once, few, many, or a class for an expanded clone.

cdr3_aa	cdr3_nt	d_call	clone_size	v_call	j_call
CASSQDPLTSGGADTQYF	TGTGCCAGCAGCCAAGACCCCTTGACTAGCGGGGGGGCCGATACGCAGTATTTT	TRBD2	.	TRBV4-2	TRBJ2-3
CAWGPGAGNTIYF	TGTGCCTGGGGACCAGGGGCTGGAAACACCATATATTTT	.	.	TRBV30	TRBJ1-3
CASSLSATVSNQPQHF	TGTGCCAGCAGTTTATCGGCGACAGTCAGCAATCAGCCCCAGCATTTT	.	few	TRBV27	TRBJ1-5
CASSAMVGRTTEAFF	TGCGCCAGCAGTGCTATGGTGGGGAGAACCACTGAAGCTTTCTTT	.	.	TRBV10-1	TRBJ1-1
CATGAAGGQRETQYF	TGTGCCACAGGAGCAGCGGGGGGTCAGAGGGAGACCCAGTACTTC	TRBD2	.	TRBV10-3	TRBJ2-5
CASSIDLGANYGYTF	TGTGCCAGTAGTATTGATCTGGGAGCAAACTATGGCTACACCTTC	.	.	TRBV19	TRBJ1-2
CASSESGGRSGEQFF	TGTGCCAGCAGTGAATCGGGGGGCCGCAGCGGTGAGCAGTTCTTC	.	.	TRBV25-1	TRBJ2-1
CASSSPGGGKGGYTF	TGTGCCAGCAGTTCCCCAGGGGGAGGTAAAGGTGGCTACACCTTC	TRBD1	.	TRBV28	TRBJ1-2
CASSRDRGETQYF	TGTGCCAGCTCAAGGGACAGGGGTGAGACCCAGTACTTC	TRBD1	.	TRBV18	TRBJ2-5
CASGLDRANTEAFF	TGTGCCAGCGGTTTGGACAGGGCGAACACTGAAGCTTTCTTT	TRBD1	.	TRBV28	TRBJ1-1
CASSLVGETQYF	TGTGCCAGCAGCTTAGTCGGTGAGACCCAGTACTTC	.	.	TRBV7-3	TRBJ2-5
CASSDPGLGPYEQYF	TGTGCCAGCAGTGATCCGGGACTAGGCCCCTACGAGCAGTACTTC	TRBD2	.	TRBV27	TRBJ2-7
CASSVAPGDEQYF	TGTGCCAGCAGCGTAGCCCCAGGGGATGAGCAGTACTTC	.	once	TRBV9	TRBJ2-7
CASSPLAGGLDTQYF	TGTGCCAGCAGCCCACTAGCGGGGGGGTTAGATACGCAGTATTTT	TRBD2	.	TRBV4-2	TRBJ2-3
CASNWRGIQETQYF	TGTGCCAGCAACTGGCGGGGGATCCAAGAGACCCAGTACTTC	TRBD2	.	TRBV13	TRBJ2-5
CASSPPDRGLDNEQFF	TGTGCCAGCTCACCACCAGACAGGGGGTTAGACAATGAGCAGTTCTTC	TRBD1	.	TRBV18	TRBJ2-1
CASSQSEAQWSYGYTF	TGTGCCAGCAGCCAGTCAGAGGCTCAATGGAGCTATGGCTACACCTTC	.	once	TRBV4-2	TRBJ1-2
CASSPSIHRSEAFF	TGTGCCAGCAGCCCATCAATCCACAGAAGCGAAGCTTTCTTT	.	.	TRBV7-2	TRBJ1-1
CASSYRGRATGELFF	TGTGCCAGCAGTTACCGGGGGAGGGCCACCGGGGAGCTGTTTTTT	TRBD2	.	TRBV6-5	TRBJ2-2
CASSGEGLAGATQYF	TGCGCCAGCAGCGGGGAGGGACTAGCGGGGGCTACGCAGTATTTT	TRBD2	.	TRBV5-1	TRBJ2-3
CASSRAHQETQYF	TGTGCCAGCAGCCGAGCGCATCAAGAGACCCAGTACTTC	.	.	TRBV11-2	TRBJ2-5
CASSSEDRGSEKLFF	TGTGCCAGCTCTTCAGAGGACAGGGGGTCGGAAAAACTGTTTTTT	TRBD1	.	TRBV18	TRBJ1-4
CATSDRQATNYGYTF	TGTGCCACCAGTGATAGACAGGCTACTAACTATGGCTACACCTTC	.	few	TRBV24-1	TRBJ1-2
CASSPEQGNTEAFF	TGTGCCAGCTCACCAGAACAGGGGAACACTGAAGCTTTCTTT	.	once	TRBV18	TRBJ1-1
CASSRLLRTVSGNTIYF	TGCGCCAGCAGCCGACTACTACGGACAGTATCTGGAAACACCATATATTTT	.	.	TRBV4-1	TRBJ1-3
CASSPGTGSTSYEKLFF	TGTGCCAGTAGTCCCGGGACAGGGTCCACCTCCTATGAAAAACTGTTTTTT	TRBD1	.	TRBV19	TRBJ1-4
CASSPDSGQETQYF	TGTGCCAGCTCACCCGACAGTGGGCAAGAGACCCAGTACTTC	.	.	TRBV18	TRBJ2-5
CASSWEGDIQYF	TGTGCCAGCAGTTGGGAGGGGGACATTCAGTACTTC	.	.	TRBV28	TRBJ2-4
CASSVTSSTAGNTIYF	TGCGCCAGCAGCGTTACTTCCTCGACAGCAGGAAACACCATATATTTT	.	.	TRBV5-1	TRBJ1-3
CASSQERSPTYEQYF	TGTGCCAGCAGCCAAGAGCGAAGCCCCACCTACGAGCAGTACTTC	.	.	TRBV4-2	TRBJ2-7
CASSYRPSSYEQYF	TGTGCCAGCAGTTATCGTCCTAGCTCCTACGAGCAGTACTTC	.	.	TRBV6-5	TRBJ2-7